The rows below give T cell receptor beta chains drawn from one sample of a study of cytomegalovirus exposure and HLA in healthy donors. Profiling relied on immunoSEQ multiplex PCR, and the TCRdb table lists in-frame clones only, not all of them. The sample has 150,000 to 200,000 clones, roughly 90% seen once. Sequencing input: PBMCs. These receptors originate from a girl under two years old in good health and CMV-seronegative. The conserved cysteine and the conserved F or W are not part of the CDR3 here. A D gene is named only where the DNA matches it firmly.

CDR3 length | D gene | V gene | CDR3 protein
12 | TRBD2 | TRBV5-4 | ASSVAGGLYEQY
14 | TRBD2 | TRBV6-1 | ASSERGLAGRETQY
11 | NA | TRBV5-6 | ASSLTVEYGYT
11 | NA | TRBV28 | ASSYPRAYEQY
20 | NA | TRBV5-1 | ASSLAGLGGADPYSSYNEQF
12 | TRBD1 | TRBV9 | ASSATGVPTEAF
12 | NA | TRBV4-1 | ASSQDRDGSPLH
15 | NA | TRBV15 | ATSSPLDTFSGNTIY
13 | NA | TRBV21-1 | ASSKTAGVQYEQY
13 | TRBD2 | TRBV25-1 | ASSDAGVGANVLT
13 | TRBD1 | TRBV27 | ASSVGTGGKYEQY
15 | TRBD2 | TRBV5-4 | ASSLGSTSGGAETQY
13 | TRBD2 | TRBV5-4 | ASSPAGLAIHEQY
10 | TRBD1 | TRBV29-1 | SAVDRTGELF
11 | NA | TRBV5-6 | ASSQILNYGYT
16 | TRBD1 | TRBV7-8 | ASSLDPSGGWSAYEQY
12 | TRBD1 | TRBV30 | ASTTTGGRYGYT
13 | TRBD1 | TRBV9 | ASSGIRDREETQY
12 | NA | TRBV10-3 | AISVTPSTDTQY
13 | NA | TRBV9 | ASSVDGRPYNEQF
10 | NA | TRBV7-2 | ASSSRVGEQF
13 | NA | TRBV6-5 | ASSYSGAGNQPQH
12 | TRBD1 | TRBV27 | ASSKRQGRLEQY
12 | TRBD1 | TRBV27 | ASRDGTGSPEAF
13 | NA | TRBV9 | ASSVDVAEPGEQY
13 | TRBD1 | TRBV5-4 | ASSAGTGDYNEQF
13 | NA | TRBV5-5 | ASSSTARTNEKLF
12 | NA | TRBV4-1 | ASRGAPRTGELF
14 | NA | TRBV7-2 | ASSLGFQINTGELF
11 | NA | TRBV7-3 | ASSLGRNEKLF
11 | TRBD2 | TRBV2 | ASSTGLAGTQF
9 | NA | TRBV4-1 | ASSQGQEAF
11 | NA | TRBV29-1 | SVEDPGNYGYT
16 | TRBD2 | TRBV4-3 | ASSQERYWASGRYEQY
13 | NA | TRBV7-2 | ASSLVGTGANVLT
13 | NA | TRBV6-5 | ASSYGGTHSYEQY
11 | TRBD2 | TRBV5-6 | ASTRSGNNEQF
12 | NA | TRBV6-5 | ASSYSRMNYEQY
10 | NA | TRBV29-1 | SVDGGRNTIY
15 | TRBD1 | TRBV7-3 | ASSLNGRDRRYNEQF
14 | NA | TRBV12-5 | ASGLGQIATNEKLF
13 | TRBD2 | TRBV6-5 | ASSLLASTYNEQF
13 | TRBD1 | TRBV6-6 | ASSYQSGGNTEAF
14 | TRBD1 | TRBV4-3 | ASSQDRGQGEFGYT
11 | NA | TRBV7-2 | ASSLEMRFEQF
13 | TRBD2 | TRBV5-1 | ASSATSGGAETQY
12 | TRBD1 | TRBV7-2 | ASSLGLLGGEQF
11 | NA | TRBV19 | ASSAVRSYEQY
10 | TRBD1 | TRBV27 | ASGTANTEAF
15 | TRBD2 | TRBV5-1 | ASRKSGLAMNTGELF
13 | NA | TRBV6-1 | ASSQDPRSNYGYT
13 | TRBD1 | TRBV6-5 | ASSYGTEPNYGYT